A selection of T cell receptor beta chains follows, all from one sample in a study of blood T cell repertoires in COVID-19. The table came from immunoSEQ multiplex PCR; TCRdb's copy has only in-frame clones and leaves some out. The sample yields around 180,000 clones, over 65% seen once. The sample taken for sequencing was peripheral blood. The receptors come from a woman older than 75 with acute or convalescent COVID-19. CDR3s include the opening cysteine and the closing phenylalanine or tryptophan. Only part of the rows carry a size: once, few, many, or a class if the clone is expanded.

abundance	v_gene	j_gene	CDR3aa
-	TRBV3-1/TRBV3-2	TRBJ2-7	CASSQDGAGGYYEQYF
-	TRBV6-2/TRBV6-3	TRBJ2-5	CASSLIPQGAGETQYF
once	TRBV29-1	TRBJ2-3	CSAVSLAGVAHYTDTQYF
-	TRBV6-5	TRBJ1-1	CASRLRGSNTEAFF
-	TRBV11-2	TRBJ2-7	CASSLQGDSYEQYF
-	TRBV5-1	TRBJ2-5	CASSGRTVQETQYF
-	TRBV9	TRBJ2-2	CASSVSGRVNTGELFF
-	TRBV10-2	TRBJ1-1	CASRPQAGSSGTEAFF
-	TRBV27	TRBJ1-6	CASSLGQESYPLHF
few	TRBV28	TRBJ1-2	CASSRTGYPNYGYTF
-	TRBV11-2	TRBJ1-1	CASSALDRLFTEAFF
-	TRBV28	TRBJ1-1	CASRLLPTGVPEAFF
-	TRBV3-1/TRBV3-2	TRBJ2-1	CASSQVPEHEQFF
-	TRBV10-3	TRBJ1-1	CAISESGRVTEAFF
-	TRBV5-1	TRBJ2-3	CASSPGQISTDTQYF
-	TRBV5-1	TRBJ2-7	CASSPPGQPTTYEQYF
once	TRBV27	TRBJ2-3	CASSLGVGGPDTQYF
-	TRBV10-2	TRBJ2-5	CASQSGGSETQYF
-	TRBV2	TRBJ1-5	CASTYSRTSNQPQHF
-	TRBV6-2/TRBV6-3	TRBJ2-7	CASSPLRAGGSYEQYF
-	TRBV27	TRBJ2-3	CASSPLTGGWGTQYF
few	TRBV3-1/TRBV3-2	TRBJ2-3	CASSRDRVRDTQYF
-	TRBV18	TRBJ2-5	CASSPGGFRETQYF
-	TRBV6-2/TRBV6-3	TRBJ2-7	CASSRTGTNEQYF
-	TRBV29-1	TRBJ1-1	CSVTRGAGTTEAFF
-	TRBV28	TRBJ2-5	CASSSPYERGQETQYF
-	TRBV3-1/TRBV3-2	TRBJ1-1	CASSQDGTIMNTEAFF
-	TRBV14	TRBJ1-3	CASSRYITGTSGNTIYF
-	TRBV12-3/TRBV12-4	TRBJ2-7	CASTTDTVSSQYF
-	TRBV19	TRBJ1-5	CASSIGGQGSDPQHF
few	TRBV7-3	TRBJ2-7	CASSLIVSGSYEQYF
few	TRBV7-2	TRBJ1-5	CASSLHSNQPQHF
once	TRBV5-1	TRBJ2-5	CASSISPGQAQETQYF
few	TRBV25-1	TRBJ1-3	CASSALGGLESSGNTIYF
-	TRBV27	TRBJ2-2	CASSLSSLNTGELFF
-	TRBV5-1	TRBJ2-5	CASSSDRVETQYF
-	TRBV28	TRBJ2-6	CASIGGSSGANVLTF
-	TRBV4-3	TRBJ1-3	CASSRDRSSGNTIYF
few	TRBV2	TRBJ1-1	CASSARSTIGNTEAFF
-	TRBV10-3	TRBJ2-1	CAISESKGTGGIGEQFF
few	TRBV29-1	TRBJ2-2	CSVERDSETGELFF
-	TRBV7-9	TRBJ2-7	CASSATAGLAIHEQYF
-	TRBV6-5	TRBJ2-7	CAEGDYEQYF
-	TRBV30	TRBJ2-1	CAWSSGTGGLNEQFF
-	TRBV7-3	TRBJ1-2	CASRSDLRTVVYGYTF
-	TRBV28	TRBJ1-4	CASRKTGEVRKLFF
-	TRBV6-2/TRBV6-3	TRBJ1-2	CASSYGEGYTF
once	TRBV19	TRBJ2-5	CASSIAGRGQETQYF
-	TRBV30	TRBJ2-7	CARNRDRTSYEQYF